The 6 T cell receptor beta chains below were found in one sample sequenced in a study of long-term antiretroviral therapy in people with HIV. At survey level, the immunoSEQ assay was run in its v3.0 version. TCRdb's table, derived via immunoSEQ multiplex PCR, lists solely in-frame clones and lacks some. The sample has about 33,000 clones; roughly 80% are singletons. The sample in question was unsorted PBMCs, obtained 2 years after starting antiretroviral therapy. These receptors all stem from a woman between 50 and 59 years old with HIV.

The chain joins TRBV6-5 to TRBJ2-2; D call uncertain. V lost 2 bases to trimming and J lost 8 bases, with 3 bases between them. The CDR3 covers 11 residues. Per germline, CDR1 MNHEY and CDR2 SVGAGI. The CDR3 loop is CASSYLGELFF. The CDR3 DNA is TGTGCCAGCAGTTACCTAGGGGAGCTGTTTTTT.

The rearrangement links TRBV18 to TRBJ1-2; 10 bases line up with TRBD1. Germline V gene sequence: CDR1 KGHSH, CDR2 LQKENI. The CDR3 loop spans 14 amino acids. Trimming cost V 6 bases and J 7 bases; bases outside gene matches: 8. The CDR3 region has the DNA TGTGCCAGCTCGTACGACAGGGGGCGCGGTGGCTACACCTTC. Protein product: CASSYDRGRGGYTF.

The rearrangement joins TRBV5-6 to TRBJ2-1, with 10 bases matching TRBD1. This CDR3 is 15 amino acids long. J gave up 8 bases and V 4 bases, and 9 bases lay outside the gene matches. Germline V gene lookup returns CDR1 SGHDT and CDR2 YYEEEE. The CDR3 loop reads CASSGGTGVLDEQFF. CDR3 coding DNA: TGTGCCAGCAGCGGCGGGACAGGGGTTCTCGATGAGCAGTTCTTC.

For the CDR3, the DNA is TGTGCCAGCAGCCGGGACAGGGGCGACGAGCAGTACGTC. Residues: CASSRDRGDEQYV. This rearrangement joins TRBV11-2 to TRBJ2-7, with 10 bases lining up with TRBD1. This CDR3 has 13 residues. Germline V CDR1 and CDR2: SGHAT, FQNNGV. V dropped 5 bases and J dropped 5; count of bases not matched to a gene: 3.

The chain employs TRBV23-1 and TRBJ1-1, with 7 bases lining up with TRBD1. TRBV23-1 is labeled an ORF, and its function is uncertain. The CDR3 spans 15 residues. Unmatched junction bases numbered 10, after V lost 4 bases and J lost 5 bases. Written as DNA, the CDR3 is TGCGCCAGCAGTCTTAAATGGAGGGGGCGAACTGAAGCTTTCTTT. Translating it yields CASSLKWRGRTEAFF.

The CDR3 DNA reads as TGTGCCAGCAGTTCGGGACAGCTCTATAATTCACCCCTCCACTTT. Its translation: CASSSGQLYNSPLHF. The chain combines TRBV27 with TRBJ1-6; TRBD1 matches 7 bases. The CDR3 length is 15 residues. The J segment lost 3 bases and the V segment lost 4 bases, leaving 3 bases of the junction unmatched. Per the germline V gene, CDR1 is MNHEY and CDR2 is SMNVEV (reference sequence).